Below, one T cell receptor (beta chain) is given with its context. In this sample, this clone turned up a few times. Its recognized antigen is unknown. No base quality values were provided; no much bigger clone lies one nucleotide off. This entry comes from a study of T cell responses to AZD1222 COVID-19 vaccine (dated by TCRdb to the early 2020s). Regarding the complete study: AZD1222 recipients whose second dose came at about 4 weeks and those whose second dose came at about 12 weeks were combined into one group, since spike-specific TCR depth and breadth did not differ between the two schedules. TCR sequencing covered more than 230 trial participants: approximately 200 given two doses of AZD1222 and 26 given two doses of MenACWY control vaccine. Enrollment into the trials was organized by age into subgroups of 18-55, 56-69 and 70-plus years, and those subgroups contained roughly 140, 27 and 60 TCR-sequenced participants, respectively. What the research found in general, with its limitations: Because no samples from the day 14 peak response were available, repertoires could be characterized only after the peak T cell response. Spike-specific TCR breadth and depth rose significantly after two AZD1222 doses compared with day 0 and with MenACWY recipients. The vaccine-associated CD4 TCRs covered the entire spike protein, and the dominant responses fell in regions 160-218 and 743-854. The 56-69-year group was small, and its depth increase did not reach significance, likely because of low power. Conclusions about previously exposed vaccinees are limited because only five to seven AZD1222 recipients were SARS-CoV-2 seropositive at baseline. Most participants were white British and females outnumbered males, and the authors suggested that clonal diversity may have been underestimated. Reportedly, almost half of the unique spike-specific TCRs recognized epitopes lying outside the regions that are mutated in the B.1.351 and B.1.1.7 variants.

In the paper's terms, the time point label means: baseline before first vaccination. Vaccinee samples came from UK trials COV001 and COV002, including a single-blind randomized controlled phase 2/3 trial of AZD1222 (ChAdOx1 nCoV-19) in healthy adults. Trial participant PBMC samples were collected at day 0 and day 28 after the second dose for TCRbeta chain sequencing. Including the terminal cysteine and phenylalanine, the CDR3 comprises 14 residues. The read is trimmed to its CDR3 DNA, 42 bases read in frame from base 1. Trimming at the junction amounts to 11 bases on V and 4 bases on J, and the germline ends lie 15 bases apart. Via the germline V gene, CDR1 is MDHEN and CDR2 SYDVKM. The CDR3 regions of human TCRbeta chains were subjected to immunosequencing. The authors' analysis ran thus. Repertoire TCRs were matched against a reference library of SARS-CoV-2-specific TCRs generated with the MIRA antigen-specificity platform. Breadth was defined as the fraction of unique TCRs that were SARS-CoV-2-associated. Depth was defined as the fraction of total T cells that were SARS-CoV-2-associated. Using the MIRA data, every spike-specific TCR was mapped to the spike region that the TCR reacted to and assigned to either a CD4 or a CD8 class. Log10-transformed breadth and depth values were compared by one-way ANOVA with Sidak's multiple comparisons tests. TCRdb obtained this table from immuneACCESS and retained in-frame rearrangements with V and J assigned. These tables miss some clones; where compared with another copy, unresolved V genes account for less than half of the shortfall, and the remainder is unexplained. V and J calls and clone size are copied from that table; D and trimming were computed from the DNA. Present in this sample are some 80,000 clones, around 86% of which were seen just once. About 9.5% of the sample is held by the ten biggest clonotypes.

The chain was built from TRBV28 and TRBJ1-6; no D gene is confidently identified. This sequence originates from an adult in good health. This specimen was peripheral blood, taken on day 0 of AZD1222 vaccination. Here is the DNA: TGTGCCGTTTTGTCCAGTTTGTATAATTCACCCCTCCACTTT. The translation is CAVLSSLYNSPLHF.